These 19 T cell receptor beta chains originate from one sample sequenced in a study of cytomegalovirus exposure and HLA in healthy donors. The primer mix had 60 Vbeta and 13 Jbeta primers. The table came from immunoSEQ multiplex PCR; TCRdb's copy has only in-frame clones and leaves some out. The sample comprises around 150,000 clones, 80% to 90% of which are singletons, and 1.9% rests with the top ten. Sequenced: PBMCs. The receptors originated from a man younger than 35 in good health and CMV-seronegative.

This chain joins TRBV19 and TRBJ2-7, with TRBD2 identical over 8 bases. CDR1 and CDR2 from the germline V gene are LNHDA and SQIVND (reference sequence). The CDR3 covers 19 residues. The ends lost 1 base at V and 3 bases at J; junction bases unmatched: 17. CDR3 region: CASSIGLREEEKEYYEQYF. The CDR3 DNA sequence: TGTGCCAGTAGTATAGGGCTGCGGGAGGAGGAGAAAGAATACTACGAGCAGTACTTC.

The V call is TRBV18, the J call TRBJ2-1, with 10 bases fitting TRBD2. Germline V lookup: CDR1 KGHSH, CDR2 LQKENI. V lost 0 bases and J lost 7; bases outside the gene matches: 9. This CDR3 has 17 residues. The CDR3 region has the DNA TGTGCCAGCTCACCACCGTCGAGCGGGAGGGCCGGTAATGAGCAGTTCTTC. Protein sequence: CASSPPSSGRAGNEQFF. Full variable domain (missing parts from reference TRBV18 and TRBJ2-1): NAGVMQNPRHLVRRRGQEARLRCSPMKGHSHVYWYRQLPEEGLKFMVYLQKENIIDESGMPKERFSAEFPKEGPSILRIQQVVRGDSAAYFCASSPPSSGRAGNEQFFGPGTRLTVL.

The chain links TRBV5-6 to TRBJ2-4, with D possibly matching TRBD1 (5 bases). From germline, CDR1 is SGHDT and CDR2 YYEEEE. V lost 1 base to trimming and J lost 1 base, with 9 bases between them. This CDR3 region has 15 residues. In DNA, the CDR3 is TGTGCCAGCAGCTTGTTTAGGGGTGCCAAAAACATTCAGTACTTC. It specifies CASSLFRGAKNIQYF.

The gene calls are TRBV5-4 and TRBJ2-5; weak D call: TRBD1 (5 bases). Germline V CDR1 and CDR2: SGHNT, YYREEE (reference sequence). The ends were cut back, 3 bases at V and 4 bases at J, with 10 bases in the middle. The CDR3 spans 13 residues. The CDR3 nucleotides read TGTGCCAGCAGCTACACAGGAGCAGAGACCCAGTACTTC. Residues: CASSYTGAETQYF.

The rearrangement links TRBV14 to TRBJ1-2, with D maybe TRBD1 (5 bases). Trimming removed 4 bases at V and 4 bases at J, with 13 bases between. The CDR3 is 14 amino acids. CDR1 SGHDN and CDR2 FVKESK come from the germline V gene. The CDR3, as DNA: TGTGCCAGCAGCCGCGGGGGGGGTAGCTATGGCTACACCTTC. It specifies CASSRGGGSYGYTF.

The chain carries TRBV7-9 and TRBJ2-7, with D possibly being TRBD1 (5 bases). The CDR3 runs to 15 residues. V lost 8 bases and J lost 2, with 19 bases in between. Germline V CDR1 and CDR2: SEHNR, FQNEAQ (reference sequence). The CDR3 DNA sequence: TGTGCCAGCGGCTACGACAGAGACCCAGCCTACGAGCAGTACTTC. Translating gives CASGYDRDPAYEQYF.

This chain links TRBV7-3 with TRBJ2-2, with D possibly TRBD2 on 5 matching bases. Germline assignment: CDR1 SGHTA and CDR2 FQGTGA. Trimming removed 5 bases at V and 0 bases at J, with 10 bases between. The CDR3 is 15 amino acids. The CDR3 nucleotides are TGTGCCAGCAGCCCAGCCGGGACGAACACCGGGGAGCTGTTTTTT. As protein: CASSPAGTNTGELFF. The whole variable domain, filled in from reference TRBV7-3 and TRBJ2-2, reads GAGVSQTPSNKVTEKGKYVELRCDPISGHTALYWYRQSLGQGPEFLIYFQGTGAADDSGLPNDRFFAVRPEGSVSTLKIQRTERGDSAVYLCASSPAGTNTGELFFGEGSRLTVL.

The chain joins TRBV10-3 to TRBJ2-2, with a tentative D call TRBD2 (6 bases). CDR3 length equals 15 residues. V lost 10 bases and J 0 bases, leaving 15 bases between the germline ends. Germline V gene data show CDR1 as ENHRY and CDR2 as SYGVKD. The CDR3 loop is CATRAGGANTGELFF. CDR3 bases: TGTGCCACCCGAGCCGGGGGAGCGAACACCGGGGAGCTGTTTTTT.

This sequence joins TRBV19 and TRBJ1-3, with D possibly being TRBD1 (6 bases). Germline V gene lookup returns CDR1 LNHDA and CDR2 SQIVND (reference sequence). This CDR3 spans 16 amino acids. Trimming cost V 6 bases and J 0 bases, with 15 bases left between them. The CDR3 bases are TGTGCCAGTAGGGGTGCAGGGGCCGACTCTGGAAACACCATATATTTT. Encoded protein: CASRGAGADSGNTIYF.

This clone was recorded a few times. This chain links TRBV7-9 with TRBJ2-1, with 12 nucleotides matching TRBD1. Unmatched junction bases numbered 13, after V lost 3 bases and J lost 4 bases. The CDR3 runs 19 residues. Germline V gene sequence: CDR1 SEHNR, CDR2 FQNEAQ (reference sequence). Here the CDR3 reads CASSFSRGGQGARYNEQFF. The CDR3 DNA reads TGTGCCAGCAGCTTCTCTCGGGGGGGACAGGGGGCGAGGTACAATGAGCAGTTCTTC.

As DNA, the CDR3 is TGTGCCAGCAGCTCCGGACAGCGCCAAAATTCACCCCTCCACTTT. Translated: CASSSGQRQNSPLHF. V gene TRBV5-4 combines with J gene TRBJ1-6; D may be TRBD1 (6 bases). Germline loops: CDR1 SGHNT, CDR2 YYREEE (reference sequence). V lost 3 bases, J lost 7 bases, and 14 bases lay in between. CDR3 length equals 15 residues.

This rearrangement joins TRBV7-3 to TRBJ2-3; D is undetermined. V lost 5 bases and J lost 4, with 10 bases in between. Looked up from germline, CDR1 is SGHTA and CDR2 is FQGTGA. The CDR3 spans 13 residues. CDR3 residues: CASSPEAADTQYF. The CDR3 bases are TGTGCCAGCAGCCCCGAGGCCGCAGATACGCAGTATTTT.

This rearrangement joins TRBV7-2 to TRBJ2-1; TRBD1 matches at 7 bases. The CDR3 sequence is 14 residues long. The J segment lost 6 bases and the V segment lost 5 bases, leaving 7 bases of the junction unmatched. Germline lookup yields CDR1 SGHTA and CDR2 FQGNSA. The DNA of the CDR3 is TGTGCCAGCAGCCCACAGGGGATCGGCAATGAGCAGTTCTTC. This gives the protein CASSPQGIGNEQFF.

This sequence joins TRBV15 and TRBJ2-7, with 11 bases aligning to TRBD2. J was trimmed by 2 bases and V by 0 bases; bases with no gene match: 9. CDR3 length equals 18 residues. Per the germline V gene, CDR1 is LNHNV and CDR2 is YYDKDF (reference sequence). CDR3 protein: CATSRDLLAGGATYEQYF. The CDR3 DNA sequence: TGTGCCACCAGCAGAGATTTGCTAGCGGGAGGCGCCACCTACGAGCAGTACTTC. The entire variable domain, with the rest obtained from reference TRBV15 and TRBJ2-7, is as follows: DAMVIQNPRYQVTQFGKPVTLSCSQTLNHNVMYWYQQKSSQAPKLLFHYYDKDFNNEADTPDNFQSRRPNTSFCFLDIRSPGLGDTAMYLCATSRDLLAGGATYEQYFGPGTRLTVT.

This rearrangement joins TRBV9 to TRBJ2-2, with TRBD2 matching over 9 bases. The trim removed 4 bases at V and 4 bases at J, leaving 8 bases unmatched. The CDR3 contains 16 residues. The germline gives CDR1 SGDLS, CDR2 YYNGEE. CDR3 in DNA: TGTGCCAGCAGCTCCAGACTAGCGGCTAGCACCGGGGAGCTGTTTTTT. This gives the protein CASSSRLAASTGELFF. The variable domain in full, completed from reference TRBV9 and TRBJ2-2, reads DSGVTQTPKHLITATGQRVTLRCSPRSGDLSVYWYQQSLDQGLQFLIQYYNGEERAKGNILERFSAQQFPDLHSELNLSSLELGDSALYFCASSSRLAASTGELFFGEGSRLTVL.

The chain has TRBV19 and TRBJ2-7; TRBD1 matches at 8 bases. In germline, CDR1 is LNHDA, CDR2 SQIVND (reference sequence). V shed 4 bases, J shed 7 bases, and the junction held 6 bases outside the gene matches. The CDR3 runs to 13 residues. As DNA, the CDR3 is TGTGCCAGTAGTAAAGACAGGGGCGGAGAGCAGTACTTC. Translated, it gives CASSKDRGGEQYF.

V is TRBV28 and J is TRBJ1-2; 10 bases are a match to TRBD1. Trimming cost V 6 bases and J 3 bases; bases outside gene matches: 7. The CDR3 loop spans 15 amino acids. Germline V gives CDR1 MDHEN, CDR2 SYDVKM. CDR3 sequence reads: CASRGQGKKDYGYTF. DNA for the CDR3: TGTGCCAGCAGGGGACAGGGGAAGAAGGACTATGGCTACACCTTC.

This clone has only one observation. The junction shows a germline mismatch at one end, possibly a read error. The V call is TRBV5-1, the J call TRBJ2-5, with 8 bases fitting TRBD1. The V gene's germline CDR1 is SGHRS and CDR2 YFSETQ. The CDR3 loop spans 15 amino acids. The CDR3 nucleotides are TGCGCCAGCAGCATGGGGACAGGAGTCCAAGAGGCCCAGTACTTC. The encoded protein is CASSMGTGVQEAQYF.

Only one count was recorded for this clone. The rearrangement uses TRBV10-3 and TRBJ1-2; no definite D call. This CDR3 has 13 amino acids. Per germline, CDR1 ENHRY and CDR2 SYGVKD. Deletions cut 0 bases from V and 8 bases from J, with 10 bases between. The CDR3 spells CAISESLGYGYTF. CDR3 bases: TGTGCCATCAGTGAGTCCCTCGGGTACGGCTACACCTTC.